This TCR beta chain was obtained from a study of blood T cell repertoires in COVID-19. About the research overall: Samples taken during acute and convalescent COVID-19 were collected in the United States, Italy and Spain. T cells, B-cell-depleted T cells, or PBMCs supplied cDNA or gDNA.

Seattle participants joined during active infection and were tracked over time. CDR1 and CDR2 (germline): LNHDA, SQIVND (reference sequence). V gave up 5 bases and J gave up 7 bases; unmatched junction bases: 9. The CDR3 is made up of 15 amino acids. Clones were read by immunoSEQ multiplex PCR, and TCRdb kept only the in-frame ones, dropping some. The profile shows 100,000 to 150,000 clones, around 86% of them singletons. The clonotype originates from an older woman with COVID-19, enrolled during active disease. The sample consisted of peripheral blood. J is TRBJ1-4 and V is TRBV19; 8 bases fit TRBD1. CDR3 amino acids: CASSSTGELREKLFF. Here the CDR3 DNA reads TGTGCCAGTAGTTCGACAGGGGAGCTCCGTGAAAAACTGTTTTTT. Full variable domain (remainder filled in from reference TRBV19 and TRBJ1-4): DGGITQSPKYLFRKEGQNVTLSCEQNLNHDAMYWYRQDPGQGLRLIYYSQIVNDFQKGDIAEGYSVSREKKESFPLTVTSAQKNPTAFYLCASSSTGELREKLFFGSGTQLSVL.